The 26 T cell receptor beta chains presented below share a single source sample, sequenced in a study of T cells in Graves' hyperthyroidism and ophthalmopathy. TCR beta CDR3 region amplification was performed from RNA transcripts. A first-round RT-PCR of the TCR CDR3 used the HTBI primer set. Via MiXCR, TCRdb re-called the multiplex PCR reads, giving one row per CDR3 protein. The sample has fewer than 300,000 distinct CDR3 sequences, approximately 16% seen once. The specimen was blood. The receptors here all came from a woman between 45 and 60 years old with Graves' hyperthyroidism that later progressed to Graves' ophthalmopathy.

This clonotype was recorded at least ten times. The rearrangement links TRBV19 to TRBJ1-1; TRBD1 aligns across 8 bases. Unmatched junction bases numbered 10, after V lost 5 bases and J lost 8 bases. From germline, CDR1 is LNHDA and CDR2 SQIVND (reference sequence). The CDR3 has 14 residues. The CDR3 sequence: CASSFTRGRREAFF. The CDR3 DNA reads as TGTGCCAGTAGTTTCACCAGGGGGCGACGGGAAGCTTTCTTT. Complete variable domain (other parts from reference TRBV19 and TRBJ1-1): DGGITQSPKYLFRKEGQNVTLSCEQNLNHDAMYWYRQDPGQGLRLIYYSQIVNDFQKGDIAEGYSVSREKKESFPLTVTSAQKNPTAFYLCASSFTRGRREAFFGQGTRLTVV.

This clonotype was counted between two and nine times. V usage is TRBV7-6 and J usage is TRBJ2-3; no clear D gene. Trimming shortened V by 5 bases and J by 4 bases, and 10 bases separated the two germline ends. The CDR3 spans 13 residues. Germline V gene lookup returns CDR1 SGHVS and CDR2 FNYEAQ. The CDR3 sequence is CASSRDLADTQYF. CDR3 DNA sequence: TGTGCCAGCAGCCGCGACCTAGCAGATACGCAGTATTTT.

There are many counts of this clonotype. This chain joins TRBV2 and TRBJ1-1, with D perhaps TRBD1 (5 bases). V lost 6 bases, J lost 6 bases, and 14 bases lay in between. The germline CDR1 and CDR2 sequences are SNHLY and FYNNEI. This CDR3 has 13 residues. In nucleotides, the CDR3 is TGTGCCAGCAGCATGGGAGCCAGGGCTGAAGCTTTCTTT. Its translation is CASSMGARAEAFF.

This clonotype showed up many times. This chain uses TRBV20-1 with TRBJ2-3, with 10 bases that match TRBD1. There are 15 residues in the CDR3. Losses at the gene ends were 0 bases for V and 6 bases for J; bases not matched to a gene: 6. CDR1 is DFQATT and CDR2 is SNEGSKA in the germline V gene (reference sequence). The CDR3 loop reads CSARDRGQGFDTQYF. The CDR3 DNA sequence: TGCAGTGCTAGAGATCGGGGACAGGGGTTTGATACGCAGTATTTT.

The table lists this clonotype with a few counts. The chain couples TRBV14 to TRBJ2-1; 7 positions agree with TRBD1. Germline CDR1 and CDR2: SGHDN and FVKESK. The junction had 13 bases not matched to a gene; V was cut back by 3 bases and J by 8 bases. The CDR3 is 16 residues long. CDR3 amino acids: CASSQEQGLQQYEQFF. The CDR3 region has the DNA TGTGCCAGCAGCCAGGAACAGGGGCTACAACAATATGAGCAGTTCTTC.

Many counts were recorded for this clonotype. The chain joins TRBV4-2 to TRBJ2-7, with TRBD2 identical over 14 bases. The CDR3 spans 17 residues. V shed 3 bases, J shed 0 bases, and the junction held 4 bases outside the gene matches. Germline lookup yields CDR1 LGHNA and CDR2 YNFKEQ. The CDR3 here is CASSHGLAGGRSYEQYF. CDR3 DNA: TGTGCCAGCAGCCATGGACTAGCGGGAGGCCGCTCCTACGAGCAGTACTTC.

The V and J genes are TRBV20-1 and TRBJ2-3, with TRBD2 identical over 10 bases. From germline, CDR1 is DFQATT and CDR2 SNEGSKA (reference sequence). The CDR3 is made up of 17 amino acids. Trimming cost V 3 bases and J 4 bases; bases outside gene matches: 13. The CDR3 here is CSASPLGAGGQADTQYF. CDR3 sequence (DNA): TGCAGTGCTAGCCCTCTAGGAGCGGGAGGGCAAGCAGATACGCAGTATTTT.

In this sample, this clonotype turned up a few times. This sequence joins TRBV20-1 and TRBJ1-3; 7 positions match TRBD1. In germline, CDR1 is DFQATT, CDR2 SNEGSKA (reference sequence). The CDR3 covers 17 residues. V lost 0 bases and J lost 4; bases outside the gene matches: 12. For the CDR3, the DNA is TGCAGTGCTAGAGAATACGGGAACAGGGGATCAGGAAACACCATATATTTT. It yields the protein CSAREYGNRGSGNTIYF.

The table lists this clonotype with a few counts. The junction shows a germline mismatch at one end, possibly a read error. V usage is TRBV6-2 or TRBV6-3 and J usage is TRBJ1-1; D is ambiguous. Germline values: CDR1 MNHEY, CDR2 SVGEGT. CDR3 length: 18 residues. The CDR3 nucleotides read TGTGCCAGCAGTTACCCGCACCCCGGTCTCGGGAAGAACATTGAAGCTTTCTTT. Translated, it gives CASSYPHPGLGKNIEAFF.

This clonotype was detected ten times or more. The CDR3 loop reads CASSPAGHPSYEQYF. CDR3 in DNA: TGTGCCAGCAGTCCGGCGGGACACCCCTCCTACGAGCAGTACTTC. The chain uses TRBV7-9 and TRBJ2-7; tentatively, D is TRBD1 or TRBD2 (6 bases each). This CDR3 has 15 residues. Per germline, CDR1 SEHNR and CDR2 FQNEAQ (reference sequence). V gave up 6 bases and J gave up 0 bases, with 15 bases separating them.

At least ten counts were recorded for this clonotype. The V gene is TRBV6-1, the J gene TRBJ2-7; 7 nucleotides match TRBD2. The germline gives CDR1 MNHNS, CDR2 SASEGT. Unmatched junction bases numbered 8, after V lost 6 bases and J lost 0 bases. The length of the CDR3 is 15 residues. The CDR3 DNA reads TGTGCCAGCAGAACCCTTAGCGGGTACTCCTACGAGCAGTACTTC. Protein: CASRTLSGYSYEQYF.

This clonotype was observed many times. The gene calls are TRBV7-9 and TRBJ2-7, with D hard to call. V lost 5 bases to trimming and J lost 0 bases, with 11 bases between them. This CDR3 is 14 amino acids long. Germline V gene data show CDR1 as SEHNR and CDR2 as FQNEAQ (reference sequence). CDR3 residues: CASSPKARSYEQYF. CDR3 coding DNA: TGTGCCAGCAGCCCGAAAGCACGCTCCTACGAGCAGTACTTC.

This clonotype was counted at least ten times. This chain links TRBV20-1 with TRBJ2-1; 10 nucleotides line up with TRBD2. The CDR3 sequence is 19 residues long. CDR1 and CDR2 from the germline V gene are DFQATT and SNEGSKA (reference sequence). The V segment lost 2 bases and the J segment 7 bases; nucleotides outside the gene matches: 20. The CDR3 sequence is CSARLLFPLAGVYGNEQFF. CDR3 sequence (DNA): TGCAGTGCTAGACTTTTATTCCCCCTAGCGGGAGTTTATGGTAATGAGCAGTTCTTC.

The chain joins TRBV20-1 to TRBJ1-2; 9 bases agree with TRBD1. Germline trimming cut 4 bases from V and 3 bases from J; bases unmatched to any gene: 12. The CDR3 extends over 16 amino acids. Germline V gene sequence: CDR1 DFQATT, CDR2 SNEGSKA (reference sequence). The CDR3 coding sequence is TGCAGTGCTATGAGTGTGTCGGGACAGGGACACTATGGCTACACCTTC. Translated, it gives CSAMSVSGQGHYGYTF.

This chain links TRBV20-1 with TRBJ2-5, with a weak D call TRBD2 (5 bases). Looked up from germline, CDR1 is DFQATT and CDR2 is SNEGSKA (reference sequence). The CDR3 runs 16 residues. Trimming took off 8 bases at V and 3 bases at J, with 25 bases between the two ends. This CDR3 is CSTPRSFGEGEETQYF. The CDR3 nucleotides read TGCAGTACCCCTCGCTCATTCGGAGAGGGAGAAGAGACCCAGTACTTC.

This clonotype occurred a few times. CDR3 loop: CASSRTGGRGELFF. The DNA of the CDR3 is TGCGCCAGCAGCCGTACCGGGGGGCGCGGGGAGCTGTTTTTT. The V and J genes are TRBV5-1 and TRBJ2-2; D is possibly TRBD2 (7 bases). Trimming took off 4 bases at V and 7 bases at J, with 14 bases between the two ends. In germline, CDR1 is SGHRS, CDR2 YFSETQ. The CDR3 is 14 amino acids.

About this clonotype: A much larger clone lies a single base off, so this may be a read error. The chain carries TRBV27 and TRBJ2-7, with D tentatively TRBD1 (6 bases). Germline V lookup: CDR1 MNHEY, CDR2 SMNVEV (reference sequence). This CDR3 comprises 12 residues. Deletions cut 6 bases from V and 0 bases from J, with 6 bases between. The CDR3 reads CASRGGSYEQYV. The CDR3 DNA sequence: TGTGCCAGCAGAGGGGGCTCCTACGAGCAGTACGTC.

This clonotype was counted ten times or more. This chain uses TRBV30 with TRBJ1-3; D remains unclear. Germline V gene lookup returns CDR1 GTSNPN and CDR2 SVGIG (reference sequence). Trimming pared 3 bases from V and 0 bases from J, leaving 9 bases between. The length of the CDR3 is 14 residues. The CDR3 reads CAWRIQGSGNTIYF. The CDR3 DNA sequence: TGTGCCTGGAGGATCCAAGGCTCTGGAAACACCATATATTTT.

This clonotype was recorded many times. The chain recombines TRBV6-2 or TRBV6-3 with TRBJ2-7; 10 bases map to TRBD1. J was trimmed by 4 bases and V by 7 bases; bases with no gene match: 10. Germline V gene sequence: CDR1 MNHEY, CDR2 SVGEGT. The CDR3 extends over 15 amino acids. The CDR3 nucleotides are TGTGCCAGCACACCAGCCGGGACAGGGGTATACGAGCAGTACTTC. This sequence encodes CASTPAGTGVYEQYF.

In regard to this clonotype: This sequence may be a read error, since a much larger clone differs from it by one base. The genes are TRBV7-3 and TRBJ2-7; 11 bases map to TRBD2. CDR3 length equals 18 residues. CDR1 is SGHTA and CDR2 is FQGTGA in the germline V gene. The junction had 20 bases not matched to a gene; V was cut back by 6 bases and J by 7 bases. CDR3 sequence (DNA): TGTGCCAGCAGTCCCCAGCGGACTAGCGGGTTTTCGTTAGGGGAGCAGTACTTC. It codes for CASSPQRTSGFSLGEQYF.

This clonotype was recorded at least ten times. V gene TRBV10-1 combines with J gene TRBJ2-1, with 7 bases fitting TRBD2. CDR3 length: 20 residues. Trimming took 0 bases from V and 4 from J; bases not matched to a gene: 18. CDR1 is WNHNN and CDR2 is SYGVQD in the germline V gene (reference sequence). CDR3 loop: CASSESTGLAGGSAYNEQFF. DNA for the CDR3: TGCGCCAGCAGTGAGTCGACTGGTTTGGCTGGCGGGAGTGCATACAATGAGCAGTTCTTC.

This clonotype came up many times. The rearrangement uses TRBV27 and TRBJ1-1, with a weak D call TRBD1 (6 bases). This CDR3 spans 17 amino acids. V shed 2 bases and J shed 0 bases, with 16 bases lying between them. CDR1 MNHEY and CDR2 SMNVEV come from the germline V gene (reference sequence). This CDR3 reads CASSLRGGSFMNTEAFF. The CDR3 nucleotides read TGTGCCAGCAGTTTAAGGGGGGGTTCCTTTATGAACACTGAAGCTTTCTTT.

This clonotype was recorded at least ten times. The chain uses TRBV18 and TRBJ2-2, with D perhaps TRBD2 (5 bases). V was pared by 3 bases and J by 7 bases, with 9 bases between. The CDR3 length is 13 residues. CDR1 and CDR2 (germline): KGHSH, LQKENI. CDR3 sequence: CASSPSRDGELFF. The DNA of the CDR3 is TGTGCCAGCTCACCGAGCCGGGACGGGGAGCTGTTTTTT.

This clonotype was detected many times. The CDR3 region is CASSRRVDNEKLFF. DNA of the CDR3: TGTGCCAGCAGCCGGCGGGTGGATAATGAAAAACTGTTTTTT. V is TRBV6-1 and J is TRBJ1-4; D unclear. Trimming cost V 6 bases and J 4 bases, with 12 bases left between them. The CDR3 runs to 14 residues. Germline loops: CDR1 MNHNS, CDR2 SASEGT.

There are many counts of this clonotype. V and J are TRBV12-3 or TRBV12-4 and TRBJ2-3; D is possibly TRBD2 (5 bases). Trimming cost V 7 bases and J 1 base, with 15 bases left between them. The CDR3 has 15 residues. The CDR3 spells CASNSATGGTDTQYF. The CDR3 nucleotides are TGTGCCAGCAACTCTGCGACCGGGGGCACAGATACGCAGTATTTT.

This clonotype was recorded only once. The chain links TRBV27 to TRBJ2-1; D ambiguous. CDR1 is MNHEY and CDR2 is SMNVEV in the germline V gene (reference sequence). V was trimmed by 4 bases and J by 2 bases, leaving 15 bases between them. The CDR3 loop spans 16 amino acids. CDR3 sequence: CASSSPFQSTYNEQFF. In DNA, the CDR3 is TGTGCCAGCAGTTCCCCGTTTCAGTCAACCTACAATGAGCAGTTCTTC.